This T cell receptor beta chain was recovered during a study of T-cell memory formation after mild COVID-19. Study-wide results and limits: Clones that contracted clustered mainly in CM and EM if CD4+ and in EMRA if CD8+.

This clonotype was observed a handful of times. Its antigen remains unknown. After 5'RACE with constant-segment primers, TCR alpha and TCR beta cDNA libraries carrying sample barcodes and UMIs were obtained. In TCRdb, the 5' RACE reads were re-called with MiXCR into one record per CDR3 protein. This sample has approximately 440,000 distinct CDR3 sequences, with 20% found just once. The sequencing input was PBMCs or a T cell subset sorted from them (not recorded which). This TCR came from an adult woman who had mild COVID-19 (a few samples of this study predate the infection). Cell type and time point are not known.

In DNA, the CDR3 is TGCAGTGCCACTCAAGGGTACGAGCAGTACTTC. This sequence encodes CSATQGYEQYF. The chain carries TRBV20-1 and TRBJ2-7, with unresolved D. Deletions cut 6 bases from V and 4 bases from J, with 10 bases between. This CDR3 contains 11 residues. The germline gives CDR1 DFQATT, CDR2 SNEGSKA (reference sequence).